One T cell receptor beta chain is described in this entry. Its specificity is not known. This sample stems from a study of blood T cells in healthy people across ages. Each sample used at least 7 million PBMCs. General study results and limits: Higher diversity, along with more naive CD4+ cells, distinguished long-lived donors from aged donors.

Germline CDR1 and CDR2: MNHEY and SVGAGI. The CDR3 loop spans 16 amino acids. V lost 0 bases and J lost 0, with 11 bases in between. A second about 6 to 12 cycle PCR used barcoded and J-beta primers. Every cDNA molecule carried a tag from a template-switch adaptor bearing 12 random nucleotides. A single record per CDR3 protein comes from TCRdb applying MiXCR to the 5' RACE reads. The sample has hundreds of thousands of distinct CDR3 sequences, about 42% seen once. Input material: blood. This clonotype originated in a man in his sixties in good health. This rearrangement joins TRBV6-5 to TRBJ1-1; D remains unclear. CDR3 DNA sequence: TGTGCCAGCAGTTACTCGACACAGCGAATGAACACTGAAGCTTTCTTT. The encoded protein is CASSYSTQRMNTEAFF.